This TCR beta chain derives from a study of T cell responses to AZD1222 COVID-19 vaccine. On this clone: Its specificity is not known.

This CDR3 is 14 amino acids long. Germline V gene data show CDR1 as MGHDK and CDR2 as SYGVNS. V gave up 3 bases and J gave up 2 bases, with 10 bases separating them. The protocol was immunoSEQ multiplex PCR, while the TCRdb copy is restricted to in-frame clones and leaves out a portion. Among some 200,000 clones listed, roughly 91% were seen once. Findings of the study overall: Per reports, nearly half of all spike-specific TCRs target regions that are unmutated in variants. The study sampled repertoires only after the peak T cell response.

This rearrangement joins TRBV25-1 to TRBJ1-1; TRBD1 is a possible D gene (5 bases). Source: peripheral blood, taken on day 0 of MenACWY control vaccination. The receptor was derived from an adult in good health. The CDR3 loop is CASSEHRGNTEAFF. The CDR3 DNA reads TGTGCCAGCAGTGAGCATAGGGGAAACACTGAAGCTTTCTTT. The variable domain in full, completed from reference TRBV25-1 and TRBJ1-1, reads EADIYQTPRYLVIGTGKKITLECSQTMGHDKMYWYQQDPGMELHLIHYSYGVNSTEKGDLSSESTVSRIRTEHFPLTLESARPSHTSQYLCASSEHRGNTEAFFGQGTRLTVV.